This is a list of T cell receptor beta chains from one sample in a study of cytomegalovirus exposure and HLA in healthy donors. Clones were sequenced by immunoSEQ multiplex PCR, and TCRdb holds only the in-frame ones, with some missing. The repertoire holds 150,000 to 200,000 clones, 77% seen once, with around 3% in the top ten. The specimen sequenced was PBMCs. These receptors originate from a female donor in good health and CMV-seronegative. The CDR3 runs from the conserved cysteine through the conserved F or W. D genes are given only for firm matches. Clone size is shown for a subset of rows, as once, few, many or a class of expanded clone.

TGTGCCAGCAGTTTAGGGGCGAGGGAGCAGTACTTC	CASSLGAREQYF	.	TRBV28	TRBJ2-7	12	.
TGCGCCAGCAGGGGCTATGGGGGGGGGTTCAATACGCAGTATTTT	CASRGYGGGFNTQYF	TRBD2	TRBV4-1	TRBJ2-3	15	.
TGCGCCAGCAGCTCGGGACAGTGGGCCTACGAGCAGTACTTC	CASSSGQWAYEQYF	TRBD1	TRBV5-1	TRBJ2-7	14	few
TGTGCCATCAGTGAGTCGGGGGGACTAGCGGACCAAGAGACCCAGTACTTC	CAISESGGLADQETQYF	TRBD2	TRBV10-3	TRBJ2-5	17	few
TGTGCCAGCAGCCAACTTGGGGGGACAGGGGGGTACGAGCAGTACTTC	CASSQLGGTGGYEQYF	TRBD1	TRBV7-3	TRBJ2-7	16	.
TGTGCCAGCAGTCGGGACAGTGCTAACTATGGCTACACCTTC	CASSRDSANYGYTF	TRBD1	TRBV6-1	TRBJ1-2	14	few
TGTGCCAGTAGGGCTTTAGCGGGAGGGCCGAATGAGCAGTTCTTC	CASRALAGGPNEQFF	TRBD2	TRBV19	TRBJ2-1	15	.
TGTGCCAGCAGCTTAGCCAGGAACACTGAAGCTTTCTTT	CASSLARNTEAFF	.	TRBV7-3	TRBJ1-1	13	.
TGTGCCATCAGAAGACAGGATGGTTCACCCCTCCACTTT	CAIRRQDGSPLHF	.	TRBV10-3	TRBJ1-6	13	.
TGTGCCTCTCCCGGGGTTGAAAGCCCAGATACGCAGTATTTT	CASPGVESPDTQYF	.	TRBV6-1	TRBJ2-3	14	.
TGTGCCAGCAGCTTAGTTGAGTGGGGGAGGTACCAAGAGACCCAGTACTTC	CASSLVEWGRYQETQYF	.	TRBV11-2	TRBJ2-5	17	.